Shown below are 14 T cell receptor beta chains from a single sample sequenced in a study of cytomegalovirus exposure and HLA in healthy donors (dated by TCRdb to about 2017). The receptor library was made with the immunoSEQ multiplex PCR assay. For the multiplex PCR, a mixture combining 60 forward primers for TCR Vbeta segments and 13 reverse primers for TCR Jbeta segments was used. In TCRdb, the immuneACCESS table is reduced to in-frame sequences with V and J assigned. These tables do not hold every clone; where another copy was compared, an unresolved V gene accounts for under half, and the others remain unexplained. For this sample there are about 140,000 clones; 60% to 80% appear just once. The ten largest make up 1.5% to 2% of the sample. Sequencing was performed on PBMCs. The receptors come from a female donor in good health and CMV-seronegative.

The chain carries TRBV19 and TRBJ1-2; D remains ambiguous. The CDR3 extends over 14 amino acids. V was clipped by 0 bases and J by 1 base, with 6 bases between them. Germline-derived CDR1 and CDR2 are LNHDA and SQIVND (reference sequence). The DNA of the CDR3 is TGTGCCAGTAGTATAGAAGCCGATAACTATGGCTACACCTTC. Its protein is CASSIEADNYGYTF.

This chain uses TRBV15 with TRBJ2-7, with no clear D. Germline lookup yields CDR1 LNHNV and CDR2 YYDKDF (reference sequence). The ends were cut back, 0 bases at V and 1 base at J, with 7 bases in the middle. CDR3 length equals 14 residues. This CDR3 reads CATSRDRASYEQYF. CDR3 nucleotide sequence: TGTGCCACCAGCAGAGATCGAGCTTCCTACGAGCAGTACTTC. The variable domain in full, with the rest retrieved from reference TRBV15 and TRBJ2-7, is DAMVIQNPRYQVTQFGKPVTLSCSQTLNHNVMYWYQQKSSQAPKLLFHYYDKDFNNEADTPDNFQSRRPNTSFCFLDIRSPGLGDTAMYLCATSRDRASYEQYFGPGTRLTVT.

This rearrangement joins TRBV2 to TRBJ2-5, with 13 bases fitting TRBD2. The CDR3 has 17 residues. The V segment lost 4 bases and the J segment 5 bases; nucleotides outside the gene matches: 10. Germline V gene data show CDR1 as SNHLY and CDR2 as FYNNEI. The CDR3 loop is CASSAFSGLAGRETQYF. The CDR3 bases are TGTGCCAGCAGTGCCTTCTCGGGACTAGCGGGAAGGGAGACCCAGTACTTC.

This chain links TRBV19 with TRBJ1-5; D remains ambiguous. Trimming took 3 bases from V and 11 from J, leaving 17 bases between them. Per the germline V gene, CDR1 is LNHDA and CDR2 is SQIVND (reference sequence). This CDR3 has 14 amino acids. The CDR3 loop is CASSMYEGKKAQHF. CDR3 DNA: TGTGCCAGTAGTATGTATGAGGGTAAGAAGGCCCAGCATTTT.

This chain connects TRBV11-2 to TRBJ1-5; unclear D gene. Germline CDR1 is SGHAT and CDR2 is FQNNGV. The CDR3 extends over 19 amino acids. V dropped 0 bases and J dropped 0 bases, with 18 bases sitting between them. The CDR3 DNA reads TGTGCCAGCAGCTTAGATCGAGGAGGAGGATCTTATAGCAATCAGCCCCAGCATTTT. As protein: CASSLDRGGGSYSNQPQHF. Variable domain in full (rest from reference TRBV11-2 and TRBJ1-5): EAGVAQSPRYKIIEKRQSVAFWCNPISGHATLYWYQQILGQGPKLLIQFQNNGVVDDSQLPKDRFSAERLKGVDSTLKIQPAKLEDSAVYLCASSLDRGGGSYSNQPQHFGDGTRLSIL.

The chain couples TRBV19 to TRBJ1-2; D possibly corresponds to TRBD1 (5 bases). The V end was cut by 10 bases, the J end by 5 bases, with 23 bases between. CDR1 is LNHDA and CDR2 is SQIVND in the germline V gene (reference sequence). The CDR3 spans 15 residues. The CDR3, as DNA: TGTGCCACCAGACCTTCACTGACAGACTTTTATGGCTACACCTTC. Encoded protein: CATRPSLTDFYGYTF.

V is TRBV27 and J is TRBJ1-6, with 8 positions matching TRBD1. The CDR3 has 15 amino acids. V shed 3 bases and J 6 bases; nucleotides not matched to a gene: 4. Germline V CDR1 and CDR2: MNHEY, SMNVEV (reference sequence). The CDR3 coding sequence is TGTGCCAGCAGTTTGGACAGGGCCTTTAATTCACCCCTCCACTTT. Translation gives CASSLDRAFNSPLHF.

Only one count was recorded for this clone. The chain joins TRBV27 to TRBJ1-1; D not certain. CDR1 MNHEY and CDR2 SMNVEV come from the germline V gene (reference sequence). This CDR3 comprises 17 residues. Deletions cut 0 bases from V and 5 bases from J, with 19 bases between. The CDR3 bases are TGTGCCAGCAGTTTATCGAGGCAGTTACAACGTGGAACTGAAGCTTTCTTT. Encoded protein: CASSLSRQLQRGTEAFF.

This rearrangement joins TRBV19 to TRBJ2-5; 14 bases are a match to TRBD2. The germline CDR1 and CDR2 sequences are LNHDA and SQIVND (reference sequence). The V and J ends lost 5 bases and 3 bases, in that order; junction bases with no gene match: 11. CDR3 length: 18 amino acids. CDR3 in amino acids: CASSPSLTSGGAEETQYF. The DNA of the CDR3 is TGTGCCAGTAGTCCTTCCTTGACTAGCGGGGGGGCAGAAGAGACCCAGTACTTC.

This clone was seen just once. The chain combines TRBV7-8 with TRBJ2-1, with D tentatively TRBD2 (5 bases). Germline loops: CDR1 SGHVS, CDR2 FQNEAQ. CDR3 size: 14 residues. The V and J ends lost 0 bases and 4 bases respectively, with 7 bases between them. Written as DNA, the CDR3 is TGTGCCAGCAGCTTAGCAGAGGGTTACAATGAGCAGTTCTTC. Residues: CASSLAEGYNEQFF.

This chain links TRBV5-1 with TRBJ2-1; 11 bases are shared with TRBD2. J was trimmed by 5 bases and V by 3 bases; bases with no gene match: 10. The CDR3 loop spans 17 amino acids. Germline V gene lookup returns CDR1 SGHRS and CDR2 YFSETQ. This chain's CDR3 is CASSSRRGTSGDNEQFF. CDR3 DNA sequence: TGCGCCAGCAGCTCCAGAAGGGGGACTAGCGGCGACAATGAGCAGTTCTTC.

The chain couples TRBV12-5 to TRBJ2-3; no firm D call. There are 13 residues in the CDR3. Trimming shortened V by 6 bases and J by 3 bases, and 10 bases separated the two germline ends. Germline V CDR1 and CDR2: LGHNT, FRNRAP. DNA for the CDR3: TGTGCTAGTGGCCTGACTCGGACAGATACGCAGTATTTT. Amino acids: CASGLTRTDTQYF.

This clone has just one count. This sequence joins TRBV7-3 and TRBJ2-2; no definite D call. Germline loops: CDR1 SGHTA, CDR2 FQGTGA. CDR3 length: 12 residues. The V and J ends lost 3 bases and 6 bases respectively, with 5 bases between them. CDR3 nucleotide sequence: TGTGCCAGCAGCTTCAATCCCGGGGAGCTGTTTTTT. Protein: CASSFNPGELFF.

The rearrangement joins TRBV6-5 to TRBJ2-5; 8 bases agree with TRBD1. The CDR3 totals 13 residues. J was trimmed by 5 bases and V by 5 bases; bases with no gene match: 4. Germline lookup yields CDR1 MNHEY and CDR2 SVGAGI. The CDR3 DNA follows: TGTGCCAGCAGTCCAGGACAGGGCGAGACCCAGTACTTC. Its translation: CASSPGQGETQYF.